The sequence of this TCR beta chain was determined in a study of identical twins. TCRdb analysed the 5' RACE reads with MiXCR anew, one entry per CDR3 protein. The profile shows around 530,000 distinct CDR3 sequences, roughly 15% of them singletons. Germline V gene sequence: CDR1 LGHDT, CDR2 YNNKEL (reference sequence). The CDR3 loop spans 15 amino acids. V lost 5 bases to trimming and J lost 4 bases; unmatched junction nucleotides: 8. The sample also formed part of further work on yellow fever vaccine responses in identical twins.

The rearrangement uses TRBV3-1 and TRBJ2-3, with TRBD2 matching over 8 bases. Specimen: CD4+ T cells sorted from blood. The clonotype originates from a woman under 30 in good health. The CDR3 here is CASSSGGGGADTQYF. The CDR3 DNA sequence: TGTGCCAGCAGCTCGGGAGGGGGAGGGGCAGATACGCAGTATTTT.